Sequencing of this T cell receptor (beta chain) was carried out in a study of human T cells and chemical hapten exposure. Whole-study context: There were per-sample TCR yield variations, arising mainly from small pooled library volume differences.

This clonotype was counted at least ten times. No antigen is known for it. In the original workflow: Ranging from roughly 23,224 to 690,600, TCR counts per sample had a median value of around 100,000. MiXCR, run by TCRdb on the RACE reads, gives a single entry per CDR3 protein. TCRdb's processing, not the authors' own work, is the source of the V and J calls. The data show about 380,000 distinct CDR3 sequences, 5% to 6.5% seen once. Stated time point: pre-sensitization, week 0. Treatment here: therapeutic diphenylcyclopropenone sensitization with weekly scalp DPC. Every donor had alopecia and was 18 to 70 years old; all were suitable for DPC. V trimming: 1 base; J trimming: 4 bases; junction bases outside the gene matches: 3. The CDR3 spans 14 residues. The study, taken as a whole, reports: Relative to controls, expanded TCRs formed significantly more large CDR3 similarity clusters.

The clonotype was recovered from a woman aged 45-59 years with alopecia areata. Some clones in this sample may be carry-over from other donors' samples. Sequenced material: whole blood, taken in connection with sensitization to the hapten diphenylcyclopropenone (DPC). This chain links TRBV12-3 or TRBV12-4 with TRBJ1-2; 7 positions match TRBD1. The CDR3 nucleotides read TGTGCCAGCAGTTTAGGAGGGACAGTCTATGGCTACACCTTC. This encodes CASSLGGTVYGYTF.